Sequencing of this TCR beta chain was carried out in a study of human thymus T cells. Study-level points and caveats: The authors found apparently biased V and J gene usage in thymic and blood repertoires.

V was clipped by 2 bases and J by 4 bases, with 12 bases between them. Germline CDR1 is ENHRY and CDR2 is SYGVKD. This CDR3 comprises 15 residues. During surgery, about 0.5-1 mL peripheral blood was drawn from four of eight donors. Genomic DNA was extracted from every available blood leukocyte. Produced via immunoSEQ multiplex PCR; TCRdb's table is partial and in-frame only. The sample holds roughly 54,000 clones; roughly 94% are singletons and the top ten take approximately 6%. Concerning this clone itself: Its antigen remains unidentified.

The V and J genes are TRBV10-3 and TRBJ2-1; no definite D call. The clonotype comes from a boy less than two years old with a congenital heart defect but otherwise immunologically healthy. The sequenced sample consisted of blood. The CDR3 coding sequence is TGTGCCATCAGTGAGACTGATAGCTCTTACAATGAGCAGTTCTTC. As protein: CAISETDSSYNEQFF.